This T cell receptor (beta chain) appears in the sequencing data of a study of molecular identifiers for immune sequencing clone quantification. Previously described methods and listed TCR primers produced bulk TCR libraries. TCRdb reanalysed the PCR reads using MiXCR and keeps one entry per CDR3 protein. In the table there are about 100,000 distinct CDR3 sequences, about 35% of which are singletons. This clonotype was seen at least ten times. Its antigen is unidentified. Study-wide results and limits: Clones above 20 RNA copies contained over 98% of effector molecules and under 1% of naive molecules.

Losses at the gene ends were 2 bases for V and 9 bases for J; bases not matched to a gene: 2. The CDR3 sequence is 13 residues long. Germline loops: CDR1 SGHTA, CDR2 FQGTGA. In the sort, naive CD8 T cells were defined as CD8+CD4-CCR7+CD45RA+. Sequenced material: naive CD8+ T cells from blood, with Jurkat cell RNA spiked in. This sample's subset: FACS-sorted CD8+CD4-CCR7+CD45RA+ naive T cells. This sequence was found in a human donor in good health. Some libraries in this study had Jurkat cell RNA spiked in. V gene TRBV7-3 combines with J gene TRBJ2-1; 9 bases match TRBD1. The CDR3 DNA is TGTGCCAGCAGCTTAGGACAGGGGACTGAGCAGTTCTTC. This gives the protein CASSLGQGTEQFF.